Below, 2 T cell receptor beta chains from the same sample are listed, as sequenced in a study of blood T cell repertoires in COVID-19. Sequencing was performed with immunoSEQ multiplex PCR; in TCRdb, only in-frame clones are kept and a portion is missing. The sample has 250,000 to 300,000 clones; about 86% are singletons. The specimen was PBMCs or T cells enriched from blood (not recorded which). Source of these receptors: a man aged 25-45 years with acute COVID-19.

The V gene is TRBV6-1, the J gene TRBJ1-5; no clear D. The germline gives CDR1 MNHNS, CDR2 SASEGT. This CDR3 comprises 12 residues. The V and J ends lost 3 bases and 12 bases respectively, with 12 bases between them. CDR3 in amino acids: CASSEVAGIQHF. CDR3 sequence (DNA): TGTGCCAGCAGTGAGGTGGCCGGGATCCAGCATTTT.

The V and J genes are TRBV15 and TRBJ1-1; TRBD1 aligns across 9 bases. CDR1 is LNHNV, CDR2 YYDKDF, per germline (reference sequence). V gave up 3 bases and J gave up 5 bases; unmatched junction bases: 7. The CDR3 has 15 amino acids. The CDR3, as DNA: TGTGCCACCAGCAGGGGACAGGGTCTCTTGACTGAAGCTTTCTTT. The encoded protein is CATSRGQGLLTEAFF.